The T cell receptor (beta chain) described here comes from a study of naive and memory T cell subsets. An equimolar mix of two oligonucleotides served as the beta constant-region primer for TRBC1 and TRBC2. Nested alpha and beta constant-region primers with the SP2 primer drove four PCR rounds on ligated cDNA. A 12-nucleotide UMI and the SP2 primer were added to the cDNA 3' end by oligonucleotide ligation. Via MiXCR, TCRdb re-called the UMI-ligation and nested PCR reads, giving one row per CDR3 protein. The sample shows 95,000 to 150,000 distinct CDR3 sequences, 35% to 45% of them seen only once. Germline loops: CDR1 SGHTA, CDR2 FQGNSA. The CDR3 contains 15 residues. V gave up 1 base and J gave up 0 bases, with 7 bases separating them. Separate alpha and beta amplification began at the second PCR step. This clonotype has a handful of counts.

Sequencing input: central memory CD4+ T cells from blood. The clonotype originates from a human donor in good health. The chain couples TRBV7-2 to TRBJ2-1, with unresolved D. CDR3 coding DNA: TGTGCCAGCAGCTTAGAGGCAAGCTCCTACAATGAGCAGTTCTTC. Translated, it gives CASSLEASSYNEQFF. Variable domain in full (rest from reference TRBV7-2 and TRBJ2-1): GAGVSQSPSNKVTEKGKDVELRCDPISGHTALYWYRQSLGQGLEFLIYFQGNSAPDKSGLPSDRFSAERTGGSVSTLTIQRTQQEDSAVYLCASSLEASSYNEQFFGPGTRLTVL.